Listed below are T cell receptor beta chains from one sample, sequenced in a study of control samples from healthy donors and cancer patients. This table comes from immunoSEQ multiplex PCR, and its TCRdb copy is limited to in-frame clones, with some not included. The sample has 120,000 or so clones; about 95% are singletons. The source material was blood. The receptors shown here come from a man aged 30 to 39 in good health. Both conserved end residues are part of each CDR3. Each record gives: clone size, D gene, V gene, J gene, CDR3 protein, CDR3 DNA. The D gene is left open where the match is weak. Not all rows give a size; the values are once, few, many and, for expanded clones, a class.

size: NA
D: NA
V: TRBV5-1
J: TRBJ2-5
CDR3: CASKGKALLSQETQYF
DNA: TGCGCCAGCAAGGGTAAAGCCCTATTGTCCCAAGAGACCCAGTACTTC

size: NA
D: NA
V: TRBV27
J: TRBJ1-1
CDR3: CASSLPPEGPLNTEAFF
DNA: TGTGCCAGCAGCCTTCCACCCGAGGGACCGCTGAACACTGAAGCTTTCTTT

size: NA
D: NA
V: TRBV27
J: TRBJ1-5
CDR3: CASSLVRDLTQPQHF
DNA: TGTGCCAGCAGTTTAGTCAGGGACTTGACTCAGCCCCAGCATTTT

size: few
D: NA
V: TRBV7-2
J: TRBJ2-7
CDR3: CASSFGTLSYEQYF
DNA: TGTGCCAGCAGCTTCGGGACGCTCTCCTACGAGCAGTACTTC

size: NA
D: NA
V: TRBV11-2
J: TRBJ2-1
CDR3: CASSYWPNEQFF
DNA: TGTGCCAGCAGCTACTGGCCCAATGAGCAGTTCTTC

size: NA
D: NA
V: TRBV19
J: TRBJ2-7
CDR3: CASSIDYHRARKGYEQYF
DNA: TGTGCCAGTAGTATAGATTATCATAGGGCAAGAAAGGGCTACGAGCAGTACTTC

size: NA
D: NA
V: TRBV7-2
J: TRBJ2-1
CDR3: CASSYGPSNEQFF
DNA: TGTGCCAGCAGCTACGGACCCTCCAATGAGCAGTTCTTC

size: few
D: NA
V: TRBV30
J: TRBJ2-3
CDR3: CAWGLDTQYF
DNA: TGTGCCTGGGGTCTTGATACGCAGTATTTT

size: NA
D: TRBD2
V: TRBV7-2
J: TRBJ2-5
CDR3: CASSLPGTSGGRETQYF
DNA: TGTGCCAGCAGCTTACCTGGGACTAGCGGGGGGCGGGAGACCCAGTACTTC

size: NA
D: NA
V: TRBV5-4
J: TRBJ1-1
CDR3: CASSTQGSTTEAFF
DNA: TGTGCCAGCAGCACACAGGGTTCGACCACTGAAGCTTTCTTT

size: NA
D: TRBD2
V: TRBV5-8
J: TRBJ2-2
CDR3: CASSSGGWLSGELFF
DNA: TGTGCCAGCAGTAGCGGGGGTTGGCTTTCCGGGGAGCTGTTTTTT

size: NA
D: NA
V: TRBV7-9
J: TRBJ1-2
CDR3: CASSLEGYGYTF
DNA: TGTGCCAGCAGCTTAGAGGGCTATGGCTACACCTTC

size: NA
D: NA
V: TRBV6-2/TRBV6-3
J: TRBJ2-1
CDR3: CASSYYARDEQFF
DNA: TGTGCCAGCAGTTATTACGCTAGGGATGAGCAGTTCTTC

size: NA
D: NA
V: TRBV4-3
J: TRBJ1-2
CDR3: CASSPSQGTSFYGYTF
DNA: TGCGCCAGCAGCCCCTCCCAAGGGACTTCTTTCTATGGCTACACCTTC

size: NA
D: TRBD2
V: TRBV11-2
J: TRBJ2-5
CDR3: CASSLGSGGLETQYF
DNA: TGTGCCAGCAGCTTAGGTTCGGGGGGGCTGGAGACCCAGTACTTC

size: NA
D: TRBD1
V: TRBV19
J: TRBJ2-1
CDR3: CASSLRQGGNEQFF
DNA: TGTGCCAGTAGTCTCAGACAGGGTGGGAATGAGCAGTTCTTC

size: NA
D: NA
V: TRBV7-6
J: TRBJ2-3
CDR3: CASGGEGTTSTDTQYF
DNA: TGTGCCAGCGGCGGAGAAGGGACAACTAGCACAGATACGCAGTATTTT

size: NA
D: NA
V: TRBV10-2
J: TRBJ1-4
CDR3: CASRGLRGLNEKLFF
DNA: TGCGCCAGCAGGGGATTACGGGGCCTTAATGAAAAACTGTTTTTT

size: once
D: NA
V: TRBV5-1
J: TRBJ2-5
CDR3: CASSSGNPQETQYF
DNA: TGCGCCAGCAGCTCGGGGAACCCCCAAGAGACCCAGTACTTC

size: NA
D: NA
V: TRBV5-8
J: TRBJ1-4
CDR3: CASTYKRGVGEKLFF
DNA: TGTGCCAGCACCTACAAACGGGGCGTTGGGGAAAAACTGTTTTTT

size: NA
D: NA
V: TRBV4-1
J: TRBJ1-2
CDR3: CASRSGSNYGYTF
DNA: TGCGCCAGCAGATCTGGGAGTAACTATGGCTACACCTTC

size: NA
D: TRBD2
V: TRBV4-1
J: TRBJ2-5
CDR3: CASSHGRLAGPGETQYF
DNA: TGCGCCAGCAGCCACGGCAGGCTAGCGGGGCCCGGGGAGACCCAGTACTTC

size: NA
D: NA
V: TRBV25-1
J: TRBJ1-5
CDR3: CASSAAPDSGPQHF
DNA: TGTGCCAGCAGTGCGGCCCCAGACAGCGGGCCCCAGCATTTT

size: NA
D: NA
V: TRBV5-6
J: TRBJ2-1
CDR3: CASSFLARDDEQFF
DNA: TGTGCCAGCAGCTTCCTAGCTCGGGACGATGAGCAGTTCTTC

size: once
D: NA
V: TRBV7-8
J: TRBJ2-2
CDR3: CASSLLGWTTGELFF
DNA: TGTGCCAGCAGCTTACTTGGGTGGACCACCGGGGAGCTGTTTTTT

size: NA
D: TRBD1
V: TRBV28
J: TRBJ1-2
CDR3: CASRGQGSGYTF
DNA: TGTGCCAGCAGGGGACAGGGTAGTGGCTACACCTTC

size: NA
D: NA
V: TRBV7-9
J: TRBJ2-1
CDR3: CASSLYSGNEQFF
DNA: TGTGCCAGCAGCTTATATTCGGGTAATGAGCAGTTCTTC

size: once
D: NA
V: TRBV5-4
J: TRBJ1-5
CDR3: CASSQGPGTNQPQHF
DNA: TGTGCCAGCAGCCAGGGCCCGGGAACCAATCAGCCCCAGCATTTT

size: NA
D: NA
V: TRBV12-5
J: TRBJ2-7
CDR3: CASGRGSSYEQYF
DNA: TGTGCTAGTGGAAGGGGCAGCTCCTACGAGCAGTACTTC

size: once
D: NA
V: TRBV11-2
J: TRBJ2-6
CDR3: CASSLQPGANVLTF
DNA: TGTGCCAGCAGCTTACAGCCTGGGGCCAACGTCCTGACTTTC

size: NA
D: NA
V: TRBV28
J: TRBJ1-5
CDR3: CASEQPQHF
DNA: TGTGCCTCCGAGCAGCCCCAGCATTTT

size: NA
D: NA
V: TRBV9
J: TRBJ2-3
CDR3: CASSPGVAADTQYF
DNA: TGTGCCAGCAGCCCCGGGGTAGCGGCAGATACGCAGTATTTT

size: NA
D: TRBD2
V: TRBV4-3
J: TRBJ2-2
CDR3: CASKDYGGSNTGELFF
DNA: TGCGCCAGCAAGGACTACGGGGGGTCGAACACCGGGGAGCTGTTTTTT

size: NA
D: NA
V: TRBV4-3
J: TRBJ1-6
CDR3: CASSQGQLSSYNSPLHF
DNA: TGCGCCAGCAGCCAAGGACAGCTAAGCTCCTATAATTCACCCCTCCACTTT

size: NA
D: NA
V: TRBV5-8
J: TRBJ1-3
CDR3: CASSLRVGNTIYF
DNA: TGTGCCAGCAGCTTGAGGGTTGGAAACACCATATATTTT

size: NA
D: NA
V: TRBV11-3
J: TRBJ2-5
CDR3: CASSGSGRGETQYF
DNA: TGTGCCAGCAGCGGCTCGGGGAGGGGGGAGACCCAGTACTTC

size: NA
D: NA
V: TRBV5-1
J: TRBJ1-1
CDR3: CASSYGMNTEAFF
DNA: TGCGCCAGCAGCTATGGAATGAACACTGAAGCTTTCTTT

size: NA
D: NA
V: TRBV2
J: TRBJ1-2
CDR3: CASSERNYGYTF
DNA: TGTGCCAGCAGTGAGAGAAACTATGGCTACACCTTC

size: NA
D: NA
V: TRBV7-2
J: TRBJ1-3
CDR3: CASGRAGRRNTIYF
DNA: TGTGCCAGCGGTAGAGCGGGCAGGAGAAACACCATATATTTT

size: NA
D: NA
V: TRBV4-1
J: TRBJ1-6
CDR3: CASSQLPPLGDSYNSPLHF
DNA: TGCGCCAGCAGCCAACTCCCTCCCCTCGGAGACTCCTATAATTCACCCCTCCACTTT

size: NA
D: NA
V: TRBV9
J: TRBJ1-2
CDR3: CASSGPRNTGYGYTF
DNA: TGTGCCAGCAGCGGGCCCAGGAACACCGGGTATGGCTACACCTTC

size: few
D: NA
V: TRBV7-9
J: TRBJ2-7
CDR3: CASSPAGYLYEQYF
DNA: TGTGCCAGCAGCCCCGCGGGCTACCTTTACGAGCAGTACTTC

size: NA
D: NA
V: TRBV6-6
J: TRBJ2-7
CDR3: CASSYSTFSRVEQYF
DNA: TGTGCCAGCAGTTACTCGACATTTTCAAGGGTCGAGCAGTACTTC

size: NA
D: NA
V: TRBV28
J: TRBJ2-4
CDR3: CASSSLQGGRNIQYF
DNA: TGTGCCAGCAGTTCCCTCCAGGGCGGGCGGAACATTCAGTACTTC

size: NA
D: NA
V: TRBV7-2
J: TRBJ2-5
CDR3: CASSKTGRPETQYF
DNA: TGTGCCAGCAGCAAAACGGGACGTCCAGAGACCCAGTACTTC

size: NA
D: NA
V: TRBV6-2/TRBV6-3
J: TRBJ1-5
CDR3: CASSPLHNQPQHF
DNA: TGTGCCAGCAGTCCGCTCCACAATCAGCCCCAGCATTTT

size: NA
D: NA
V: TRBV7-9
J: TRBJ1-4
CDR3: CASSLIGGAEANEKLFF
DNA: TGTGCCAGCAGCTTAATCGGGGGGGCTGAGGCTAATGAAAAACTGTTTTTT

size: NA
D: NA
V: TRBV5-1
J: TRBJ1-4
CDR3: CASSLSRNEKLFF
DNA: TGCGCCAGCAGCTTGTCGCGGAATGAAAAACTGTTTTTT

size: NA
D: TRBD1
V: TRBV29-1
J: TRBJ2-7
CDR3: CSVRTGGVNEQYF
DNA: TGCAGCGTCAGGACAGGGGGAGTGAACGAGCAGTACTTC

size: NA
D: TRBD1
V: TRBV14
J: TRBJ2-3
CDR3: CASSQTTGWADTQYF
DNA: TGTGCCAGCAGCCAGACGACAGGGTGGGCAGATACGCAGTATTTT

size: NA
D: NA
V: TRBV6-4
J: TRBJ2-3
CDR3: CASSAIGGDTQYF
DNA: TGTGCCAGCAGTGCTATCGGGGGAGATACGCAGTATTTT